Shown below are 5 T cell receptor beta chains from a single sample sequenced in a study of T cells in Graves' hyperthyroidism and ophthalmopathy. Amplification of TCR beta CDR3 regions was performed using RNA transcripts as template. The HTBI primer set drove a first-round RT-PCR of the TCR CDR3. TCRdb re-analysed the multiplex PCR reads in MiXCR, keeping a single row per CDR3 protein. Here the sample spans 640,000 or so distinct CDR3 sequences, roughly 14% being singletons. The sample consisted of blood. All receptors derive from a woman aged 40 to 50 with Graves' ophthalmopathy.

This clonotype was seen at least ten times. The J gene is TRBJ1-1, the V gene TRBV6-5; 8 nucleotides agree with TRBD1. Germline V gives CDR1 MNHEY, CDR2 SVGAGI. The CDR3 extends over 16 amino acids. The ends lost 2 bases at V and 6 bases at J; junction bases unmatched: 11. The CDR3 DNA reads TGTGCCAGCAGTTACATCGCCGGACAGGGTAGAGCTGAAGCTTTCTTT. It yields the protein CASSYIAGQGRAEAFF.

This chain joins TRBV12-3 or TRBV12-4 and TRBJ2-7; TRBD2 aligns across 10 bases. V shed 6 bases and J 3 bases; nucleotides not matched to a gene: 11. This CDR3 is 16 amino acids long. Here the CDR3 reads CASSSTGTSDIYEQYF. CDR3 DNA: TGTGCCAGCAGCTCCACCGGGACTAGCGACATCTACGAGCAGTACTTC.

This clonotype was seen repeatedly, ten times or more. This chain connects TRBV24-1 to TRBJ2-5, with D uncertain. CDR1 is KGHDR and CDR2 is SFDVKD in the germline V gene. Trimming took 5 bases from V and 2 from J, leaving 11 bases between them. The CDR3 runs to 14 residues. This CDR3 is CATSGSGSQETQYF. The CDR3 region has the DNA TGTGCCACCAGTGGTTCTGGCAGTCAAGAGACCCAGTACTTC.

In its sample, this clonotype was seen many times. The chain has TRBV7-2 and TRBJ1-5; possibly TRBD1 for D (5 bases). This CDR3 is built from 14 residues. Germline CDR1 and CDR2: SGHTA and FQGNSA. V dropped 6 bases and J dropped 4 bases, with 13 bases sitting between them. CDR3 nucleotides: TGTGCCAGCAGTGGGAGGGGCGATAATCAGCCCCAGCATTTT. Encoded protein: CASSGRGDNQPQHF.

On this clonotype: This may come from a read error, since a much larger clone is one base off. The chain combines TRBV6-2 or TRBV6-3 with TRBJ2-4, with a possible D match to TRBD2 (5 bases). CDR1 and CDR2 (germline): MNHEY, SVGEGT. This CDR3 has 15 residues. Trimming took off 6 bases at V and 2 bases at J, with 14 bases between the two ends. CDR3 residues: CASRDGGLTKNIQYF. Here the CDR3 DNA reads TGTGCCAGCAGGGATGGCGGGCTAACCAAAAACATTCAGTACTTC.